This entry lists 21 T cell receptor beta chains sequenced from one sample in a study of blood T cell repertoires in COVID-19. Generated by immunoSEQ multiplex PCR, the TCRdb table keeps only in-frame clones and is missing some. The profile shows almost 250,000 clones, about 87% of them singletons. The sample taken for sequencing was PBMCs or T cells enriched from blood (not recorded which). Receptor source: a woman aged 45-59 years who had recovered from COVID-19.

CDR3: CASSSRDTYTEAFF. The CDR3 nucleotides are TGTGCCAGCAGCTCCCGTGACACGTACACTGAAGCTTTCTTT. The chain uses TRBV3-1 (or the pseudogene TRBV3-2) and TRBJ1-1; D is unclear. The CDR3 contains 14 residues. V shed 5 bases and J shed 3 bases, with 13 bases lying between them. Germline values: CDR1 LGHDT, CDR2 YNNKEL (reference sequence).

The V and J genes are TRBV19 and TRBJ1-5; D remains ambiguous. Germline CDR1 LNHDA, CDR2 SQIVND (reference sequence). The germline V and J ends were trimmed by 5 bases and 6 bases, with 14 bases remaining between them. This CDR3 is built from 14 residues. The CDR3 loop is CASSLSGGVQPQHF. CDR3 nucleotide sequence: TGTGCCAGTAGTCTCTCGGGTGGTGTTCAGCCCCAGCATTTT.

There are a few counts of this clone. The chain couples TRBV4-3 to TRBJ1-6; 8 nucleotides agree with TRBD1. The V gene's germline CDR1 is LGHNA and CDR2 YSLEER. With V trimmed by 3 bases and J by 10 bases, 11 bases remained unmatched. CDR3 size: 16 residues. The CDR3 nucleotides are TGCGCCAGCAGCCAGACCGCTACAGGGGGGGGATCACCCCTCCACTTT. Translating gives CASSQTATGGGSPLHF.

The table lists this clone with a count of one. This chain connects TRBV5-1 to TRBJ2-2; possible D gene TRBD1, 6 bases. The V end was cut by 7 bases, the J end by 2 bases, with 12 bases between. This CDR3 comprises 14 residues. The V gene's germline CDR1 is SGHRS and CDR2 YFSETQ. For the CDR3, the DNA is TGCGCCAGCCGACAGGTCGTCAACACCGGGGAGCTGTTTTTT. Its protein is CASRQVVNTGELFF. Based on the CDR3 plus reference TRBV5-1 and TRBJ2-2, the full variable domain is KAGVTQTPRYLIKTRGQQVTLSCSPISGHRSVSWYQQTPGQGLQFLFEYFSETQRNKGNFPGRFSGRQFSNSRSEMNVSTLELGDSALYLCASRQVVNTGELFFGEGSRLTVL.

The CDR3 DNA is TGTGCCAGCAGTCTGGACAGGGGGGATGATACGCAGTATTTT. It encodes CASSLDRGDDTQYF. The V and J genes are TRBV27 and TRBJ2-3, with TRBD1 matching over 10 bases. The CDR3 contains 14 residues. CDR1 and CDR2 from the germline V gene are MNHEY and SMNVEV (reference sequence). V lost 5 bases, J lost 6 bases, and 5 bases stayed unmatched.

The chain recombines TRBV18 with TRBJ2-7, with D possibly matching TRBD1 (5 bases). Trimming took 0 bases from V and 5 from J, leaving 8 bases between them. The germline V gene has CDR1 KGHSH and CDR2 LQKENI. The length of the CDR3 is 13 residues. The chain's CDR3 is CASSPPMGHEQYF. CDR3 coding DNA: TGTGCCAGCTCACCACCGATGGGGCACGAGCAGTACTTC.

The chain combines TRBV27 with TRBJ1-4; D possibly corresponds to TRBD1 (5 bases). The CDR3 is made up of 13 amino acids. CDR1 MNHEY and CDR2 SMNVEV come from the germline V gene (reference sequence). The germline V and J ends were trimmed by 6 bases and 10 bases, with 15 bases remaining between them. CDR3 nucleotide sequence: TGTGCCAGCAGCAACTCGGGGAGGGGAAAACTGTTTTTT. The encoded protein is CASSNSGRGKLFF.

The chain uses TRBV27 and TRBJ1-1; 7 bases are a match to TRBD1. In germline, CDR1 is MNHEY, CDR2 SMNVEV (reference sequence). Trimming cost V 6 bases and J 5 bases; bases outside gene matches: 12. This CDR3 is built from 15 residues. CDR3 nucleotides: TGTGCCAGCAGCCTTACCCGGGACAGCAGTACTGAAGCTTTCTTT. Its protein is CASSLTRDSSTEAFF.

The J gene is TRBJ1-1, the V gene TRBV7-2; TRBD1 matches 8 bases. V dropped 6 bases and J dropped 4; count of bases not matched to a gene: 7. This CDR3 is 14 amino acids long. CDR1 and CDR2 from the germline V gene are SGHTA and FQGNSA. This CDR3 is CASRPTGGLTEAFF. In DNA, the CDR3 is TGTGCCAGCAGGCCTACAGGGGGTCTCACTGAAGCTTTCTTT. Based on the CDR3 plus reference TRBV7-2 and TRBJ1-1, the full variable domain is GAGVSQSPSNKVTEKGKDVELRCDPISGHTALYWYRQSLGQGLEFLIYFQGNSAPDKSGLPSDRFSAERTGGSVSTLTIQRTQQEDSAVYLCASRPTGGLTEAFFGQGTRLTVV.

The chain is built from TRBV5-1 and TRBJ1-2; 10 nucleotides line up with TRBD1. CDR1 SGHRS and CDR2 YFSETQ come from the germline V gene. This CDR3 region has 14 residues. J lost 9 bases, V lost 3 bases, and 8 bases had no gene match. This chain's CDR3 is CASSSGTGEVSYTF. CDR3 sequence (DNA): TGCGCCAGCAGCTCCGGGACAGGGGAAGTCAGCTACACCTTC.

The rearrangement links TRBV5-4 to TRBJ2-2; 8 bases are shared with TRBD1. The trim removed 4 bases at V and 3 bases at J, leaving 5 bases unmatched. The CDR3 has 15 residues. CDR1 and CDR2 from the germline V gene are SGHNT and YYREEE (reference sequence). This CDR3 is CASSTGQGHTGELFF. The CDR3 DNA is TGTGCCAGCAGCACCGGACAGGGCCACACCGGGGAGCTGTTTTTT. Variable domain in full (rest from reference TRBV5-4 and TRBJ2-2): ETGVTQSPTHLIKTRGQQVTLRCSSQSGHNTVSWYQQALGQGPQFIFQYYREEENGRGNFPPRFSGLQFPNYSSELNVNALELDDSALYLCASSTGQGHTGELFFGEGSRLTVL.

This clone was recorded at least ten times. The same CDR3 arises from other DNA sequences in this sample as well. The chain links TRBV27 to TRBJ1-1, with 8 bases aligning to TRBD1. Germline assignment: CDR1 MNHEY and CDR2 SMNVEV (reference sequence). With 5 bases clipped from V and 1 base from J, the junction kept 6 bases outside the gene matches. The CDR3 loop spans 15 amino acids. The chain's CDR3 is CASSLGTGANTEAFF. The DNA of the CDR3 is TGTGCCAGCAGTCTGGGGACAGGAGCGAACACTGAAGCTTTCTTT.

For this clone: Relative to the germline gene, one junction end is altered; a read error may explain this. The chain links TRBV27 to TRBJ1-5; 7 bases line up with TRBD1. Germline-derived CDR1 and CDR2 are MNHEY and SMNVEV (reference sequence). The length of the CDR3 is 14 residues. The CDR3 nucleotides are TGTGCCAGCAGATTATCAGGGGGGGGACAGCCCCAGCATTTT. Translation gives CASRLSGGGQPQHF.

The CDR3 loop is CSALTDTQYF. The CDR3 DNA is TGCAGTGCTCTTACAGATACGCAGTATTTT. The chain joins TRBV20-1 to TRBJ2-3; no definite D call. Trimming cost V 5 bases and J 3 bases, with 3 bases left between them. CDR1 is DFQATT and CDR2 is SNEGSKA in the germline V gene (reference sequence). There are 10 residues in the CDR3.

The gene calls are TRBV7-2 and TRBJ2-5; 7 nucleotides line up with TRBD1. V dropped 4 bases and J dropped 2; count of bases not matched to a gene: 7. The germline V gene has CDR1 SGHTA and CDR2 FQGNSA. The CDR3 runs to 15 residues. The CDR3 region is CASSSRDRPQETQYF. The CDR3 coding sequence is TGTGCCAGCAGCTCCCGGGACAGACCACAAGAGACCCAGTACTTC.

Comments on this clone: Other DNA sequences in this specimen translate into the identical CDR3. This chain connects TRBV10-1 to TRBJ1-2, with D perhaps matching TRBD1 (6 bases). Deletions cut 5 bases from V and 0 bases from J, with 7 bases between. This CDR3 has 13 amino acids. The germline CDR1 and CDR2 sequences are WNHNN and SYGVQD (reference sequence). The CDR3 nucleotides are TGCGCCAGCAGTCGGGACACTAACTATGGCTACACCTTC. Amino acids: CASSRDTNYGYTF.

The gene calls are TRBV27 and TRBJ2-5, with TRBD2 matching 8 bases. The trim removed 6 bases at V and 5 bases at J, leaving 8 bases unmatched. CDR3 size: 14 residues. Germline V lookup: CDR1 MNHEY, CDR2 SMNVEV (reference sequence). CDR3 sequence reads: CASRVAGGRETQYF. In DNA form, the CDR3 reads TGTGCCAGCAGGGTTGCGGGAGGAAGGGAGACCCAGTACTTC.

The chain links TRBV30 to TRBJ2-3, with 7 positions matching TRBD2. This CDR3 has 16 amino acids. Germline values: CDR1 GTSNPN, CDR2 SVGIG (reference sequence). Germline trimming cut 2 bases from V and 0 bases from J; bases unmatched to any gene: 8. The CDR3 DNA follows: TGTGCCTGGAGTAATGGCGGGAGTTTGAGCACAGATACGCAGTATTTT. It translates to CAWSNGGSLSTDTQYF.

The chain joins TRBV3-1 (or the pseudogene TRBV3-2) to TRBJ2-2; 13 nucleotides match TRBD2. The CDR3 extends over 16 amino acids. Germline CDR1 reads LGHDT; CDR2 reads YNNKEL (reference sequence). With V trimmed by 5 bases and J by 3 bases, 3 bases remained unmatched. This chain's CDR3 is CASSWTSGSHTGELFF. The CDR3 nucleotides read TGTGCCAGCAGCTGGACTAGCGGGAGTCACACCGGGGAGCTGTTTTTT.

The chain has TRBV25-1 and TRBJ1-6, with D possibly TRBD1 on 6 matching bases. Germline CDR1 MGHDK, CDR2 SYGVNS. Deletions cut 3 bases from V and 8 bases from J, with 14 bases between. The CDR3 covers 15 residues. This CDR3 is CASSEDRGGHSPLHF. The CDR3 nucleotides are TGTGCCAGCAGTGAGGACAGAGGGGGTCATTCACCCCTCCACTTT.

The genes are TRBV6-5 and TRBJ2-5, with 8 bases aligning to TRBD2. With V trimmed by 5 bases and J by 5 bases, 4 bases remained unmatched. Per germline, CDR1 MNHEY and CDR2 SVGAGI. The CDR3 is 13 amino acids. Written as DNA, the CDR3 is TGTGCCAGCAGTCGTAGACTAGCGGAGACCCAGTACTTC. This codes for CASSRRLAETQYF.